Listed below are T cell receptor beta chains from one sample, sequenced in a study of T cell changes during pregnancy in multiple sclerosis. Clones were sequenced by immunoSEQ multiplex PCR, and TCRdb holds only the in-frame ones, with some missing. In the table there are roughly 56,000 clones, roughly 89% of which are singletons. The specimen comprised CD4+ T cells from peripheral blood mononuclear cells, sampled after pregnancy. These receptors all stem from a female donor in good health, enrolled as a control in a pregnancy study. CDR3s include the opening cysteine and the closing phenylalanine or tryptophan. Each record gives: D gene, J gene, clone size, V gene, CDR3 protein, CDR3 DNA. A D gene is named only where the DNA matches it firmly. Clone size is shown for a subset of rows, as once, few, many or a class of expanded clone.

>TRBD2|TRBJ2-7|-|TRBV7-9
CASSLDERGFSYEQYF
TGTGCCAGCAGCTTAGACGAGCGGGGCTTCTCCTACGAGCAGTACTTC
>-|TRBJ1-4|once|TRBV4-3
CASSLQGHQNEKLFF
TGCGCCAGCAGCCTTCAGGGGCACCAAAATGAAAAACTGTTTTTT
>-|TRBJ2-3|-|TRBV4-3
CASSQNPIRTRSTDTQYF
TGCGCCAGCAGCCAAAACCCGATACGGACTCGGTCCACAGATACGCAGTATTTT
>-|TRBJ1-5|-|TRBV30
CAWSVNGNQPQHF
TGTGCCTGGAGTGTAAACGGGAATCAGCCCCAGCATTTT
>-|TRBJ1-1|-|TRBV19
CASSISLGRGIGTEAFF
TGTGCCAGTAGTATAAGTTTGGGCAGGGGAATAGGCACTGAAGCTTTCTTT
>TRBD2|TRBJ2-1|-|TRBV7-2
CASNHGSGEEQFF
TGTGCCAGCAACCACGGGAGCGGGGAGGAGCAGTTCTTC
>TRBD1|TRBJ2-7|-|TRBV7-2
CASSSPTDRVWTYEQYF
TGTGCCAGCAGCTCACCGACCGACAGGGTTTGGACCTACGAGCAGTACTTC
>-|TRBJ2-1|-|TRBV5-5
CASSPRTEGGEQFF
TGTGCCAGCAGCCCGAGGACAGAAGGGGGTGAGCAGTTCTTC
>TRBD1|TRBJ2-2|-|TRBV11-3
CASSIPGQGNVELFF
TGTGCCAGCAGTATACCGGGACAGGGGAATGTGGAGCTGTTTTTT
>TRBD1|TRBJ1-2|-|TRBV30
CASIWTGGNYGYTF
TGTGCCTCCATTTGGACAGGGGGGAACTATGGCTACACCTTC
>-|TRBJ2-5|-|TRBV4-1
CASSQDREETQYF
TGCGCCAGCAGCCAAGACAGGGAAGAGACCCAGTACTTC
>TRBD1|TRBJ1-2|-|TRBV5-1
CASSSSRGDYGYTF
TGCGCCAGCAGCTCTAGCAGGGGGGACTATGGCTACACCTTC
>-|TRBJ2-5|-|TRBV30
CAWSLQETQYF
TGTGCCTGGAGTTTACAAGAGACCCAGTACTTC
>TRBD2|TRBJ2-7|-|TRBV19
CASSTPGGPNSYEQYF
TGTGCCAGTAGTACCCCGGGGGGACCTAACTCCTACGAGCAGTACTTC
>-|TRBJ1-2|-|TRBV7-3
CASSFSEGRANYGYTF
TGTGCCAGCAGCTTTTCTGAGGGCCGGGCTAACTATGGCTACACCTTC
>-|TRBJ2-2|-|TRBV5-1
CASSLLVEQIQLFF
TGCGCCAGCAGCTTGTTGGTAGAACAGATCCAGCTGTTTTTT
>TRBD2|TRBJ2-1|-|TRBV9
CASSVAGLAGDRDSYNEQFF
TGTGCCAGCAGCGTAGCGGGACTAGCGGGGGACCGGGACTCCTACAATGAGCAGTTCTTC
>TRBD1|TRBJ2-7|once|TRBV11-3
CASSLGLTGDYEQYF
TGTGCCAGCAGCTTAGGTCTGACAGGGGACTACGAGCAGTACTTC
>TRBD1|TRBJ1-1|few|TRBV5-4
CASSSSTGGTEAFF
TGTGCCAGCAGCTCCTCTACAGGGGGCACTGAAGCTTTCTTT
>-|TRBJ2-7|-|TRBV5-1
CASSLDRYEQYF
TGCGCCAGCAGCCTAGACCGCTACGAGCAGTACTTC
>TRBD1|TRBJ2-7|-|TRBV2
CASSQGVVLYEQYF
TGTGCCAGCAGTCAGGGGGTTGTACTATACGAGCAGTACTTC